The present entry profiles one T cell receptor (beta chain) with its context. This entry belongs to a study of blood T cell repertoires in COVID-19. Repertoires were generated with immunoSEQ multiplex PCR, while TCRdb's copy carries only in-frame clones and drops some. The sample lists 100,000 to 150,000 clones; around four fifths were seen once. Sequencing was performed on peripheral blood. The receptor was derived from a human donor in a cohort sampled during active COVID-19.

The CDR3 is CAGTTGDTEAFF. CDR3 nucleotides: TGTGCCGGGACGACAGGGGACACTGAAGCTTTCTTT. The rearrangement links TRBV30 to TRBJ1-1; 8 positions agree with TRBD1. V was pared by 8 bases and J by 3 bases, with 5 bases of the junction left unmatched. The CDR3 loop spans 12 amino acids. Germline V gene data show CDR1 as GTSNPN and CDR2 as SVGIG (reference sequence).